This T cell receptor beta chain came from a study of OX40 agonist ivuxolimab in advanced cancers. Study results and limitations: More expanded clones were found, on average, in CD8+ than in CD4+ T cells. Clonal expansion was among the lowest in partial responders at 0.1-3.0 mg/kg, especially CD8+. Antigen specificity of clonally expanded peripheral T cells was not established.

On this clone: Its antigen is unidentified.

Profiled with immunoSEQ multiplex PCR; TCRdb holds only in-frame clones, not every one. Among about 19,000 clones, around 88% were seen once, and the ten largest hold about 10%. Sampling of blood occurred at baseline, cycle 4 day 1, and cycle 7 day 1. CDR3 length: 12 residues. V was shortened by 5 bases and J by 7 bases, with 9 bases between the two germline ends. The germline V gene has CDR1 MNHNS and CDR2 SASEGT. The sequencing used CD4+ or CD8+ T cells sorted from blood, collected in a trial of the OX40 agonist ivuxolimab. The chain couples TRBV6-1 to TRBJ2-1, with D hard to call. This TCR was sampled from an adult with an advanced solid tumor such as melanoma, head and neck, liver or kidney cancer. CDR3 loop: CASSLSRNEQFF. The DNA of the CDR3 is TGTGCCAGCAGTCTCTCCAGAAATGAGCAGTTCTTC.